These T cell receptor beta chains were read from a single sample in a study of blood T cell repertoires in COVID-19. TCRdb keeps only in-frame clones here, not all; method: immunoSEQ multiplex PCR. This sample yields around 340,000 clones, of which roughly 86% are seen a single time; 0.95% to 1.1% belongs to the top ten. The sequenced material came from PBMCs or T cells enriched from blood (not recorded which). These receptors were obtained from a woman in her 30s who had been exposed to COVID-19. CDR3s include the opening cysteine and the closing phenylalanine or tryptophan. D genes are given only for firm matches. Clone size appears in some rows only: once, few, many, or a class for an expanded clone.

TRBV9	TRBD2	-	TRBJ2-1	TGTGCCAGCAGCGTAGGGGGCGGGAGGGCCACGAATGAGCAGTTCTTC	CASSVGGGRATNEQFF
TRBV6-5	TRBD1	-	TRBJ1-1	TGTGCCAGCAGTACCCGGACAGGGGGGATCACTGAAGCTTTCTTT	CASSTRTGGITEAFF
TRBV10-3	TRBD1	-	TRBJ1-4	TGTGCCATCAGTGACAGGCTAGGGGGCGCCGGAGTAACTAATGAAAAACTGTTTTTT	CAISDRLGGAGVTNEKLFF
TRBV19	TRBD2	once	TRBJ2-1	TGTGCCTCTACGGGAGGGTACAATGAGCAGTTCTTC	CASTGGYNEQFF
TRBV3-1/TRBV3-2	-	-	TRBJ1-4	TGTGCCAGCAGCCTCGAGTGGACAGAGAATGAAAAACTGTTTTTT	CASSLEWTENEKLFF
TRBV29-1	TRBD2	-	TRBJ2-7	TGCAGCGTGGCTGTACTAGCGGGAGAATCTGAGCAGTACTTC	CSVAVLAGESEQYF
TRBV3-1/TRBV3-2	TRBD2	once	TRBJ2-1	TGTGCCAGCAGCCAAGGGTATGGCGGGAGGCCCCGCAATGAGCAGTTCTTC	CASSQGYGGRPRNEQFF
TRBV6-6	TRBD2	-	TRBJ2-3	TGTGCCAGCAGCAGTGGGACTAGCGGGAGGAGAGATACGCAGTATTTT	CASSSGTSGRRDTQYF
TRBV11-2	-	-	TRBJ2-1	TGTGCCAGCAGCCCCGATCTAGGGAGATCCAATGAGCAGTTCTTC	CASSPDLGRSNEQFF
TRBV7-9	-	once	TRBJ2-2	TGTGCCAGCAGCCAACTAGCTATCGGGGGTACCGGGGAGCTGTTTTTT	CASSQLAIGGTGELFF
TRBV11-2	-	-	TRBJ1-4	TGTGCCAGCAGCTTAGGAGTCAGGGCAACTAATGAAAAACTGTTTTTT	CASSLGVRATNEKLFF
TRBV24-1	TRBD1	-	TRBJ1-2	TGTGCCACCAGTGACCCAGGGGGAAATGGCTACACCTTC	CATSDPGGNGYTF
TRBV7-9	-	few	TRBJ2-7	TGTGCCAGCAGCTTAGACACAGGGTTCTACGAGCAGTACTTC	CASSLDTGFYEQYF
TRBV27	TRBD1	-	TRBJ1-4	TGTGCCAGCAGTCGCCGGGACAGATCTAATGAAAAACTGTTTTTT	CASSRRDRSNEKLFF
TRBV10-1	TRBD2	-	TRBJ2-3	TGCGCCAGCAGTGATGGGACTAGCGGGAGTTTTACAGATACGCAGTATTTT	CASSDGTSGSFTDTQYF